What follows are 18 T cell receptor beta chains derived from one specimen sequenced in a study of blood T cell repertoires in COVID-19. The method was immunoSEQ multiplex PCR; TCRdb's version includes in-frame clones alone and lacks a portion of them. Here the sample spans about 68,000 clones, 80% being singletons. The sequencing input was peripheral blood. The receptors originated from a human donor in a cohort sampled during active COVID-19.

This sequence joins TRBV3-1 (or the pseudogene TRBV3-2) and TRBJ2-7, with D unresolved. CDR3 length: 15 amino acids. V was clipped by 0 bases and J by 2 bases, with 11 bases between them. Germline CDR1 LGHDT, CDR2 YNNKEL (reference sequence). CDR3 region: CASSQDWAVTYEQYF. CDR3 DNA: TGTGCCAGCAGCCAAGATTGGGCAGTAACCTACGAGCAGTACTTC.

The chain recombines TRBV6-5 with TRBJ1-5; D unresolved. The CDR3 length is 12 residues. V lost 6 bases and J lost 3, with 6 bases in between. CDR1 is MNHEY, CDR2 SVGAGI, per germline. CDR3: CASSLPNQPQHF. The CDR3, as DNA: TGTGCCAGCAGCCTTCCCAATCAGCCCCAGCATTTT.

This sequence joins TRBV2 and TRBJ1-2; D gene uncertain. V was cut by 6 bases and J by 4 bases, with 9 bases left in between. Germline lookup yields CDR1 SNHLY and CDR2 FYNNEI. The CDR3 length is 12 residues. CDR3 region: CASRQNPYGYTF. In DNA, the CDR3 is TGTGCCAGCAGACAGAACCCCTATGGCTACACCTTC.

The rearrangement joins TRBV20-1 to TRBJ2-7; D perhaps matches TRBD1 (6 bases). There are 10 residues in the CDR3. The germline gives CDR1 DFQATT, CDR2 SNEGSKA (reference sequence). V gave up 7 bases and J gave up 5 bases, with 9 bases separating them. The CDR3 DNA is TGCAGTGACAGGGACCACGAGCAGTACTTC. Encoded protein: CSDRDHEQYF.

The J gene is TRBJ1-1, the V gene TRBV2; a weak D match, TRBD1 (6 bases). V lost 6 bases and J lost 4, with 12 bases in between. The length of the CDR3 is 13 residues. CDR1 SNHLY and CDR2 FYNNEI come from the germline V gene. The CDR3, as DNA: TGTGCCAGCAGGGACAGCTCCTTCACTGAAGCTTTCTTT. It translates to CASRDSSFTEAFF.

This clone was observed a single time. The chain recombines TRBV12-3 or TRBV12-4 with TRBJ2-2, with unresolved D. The V and J ends lost 1 base and 7 bases respectively, with 4 bases between them. This CDR3 spans 12 amino acids. DNA of the CDR3: TGTGCCAGCAGTTTAGTAGACGGGGAGCTGTTTTTT. This sequence encodes CASSLVDGELFF.

The rearrangement uses TRBV30 and TRBJ1-3; D not certain. Looked up from germline, CDR1 is GTSNPN and CDR2 is SVGIG (reference sequence). The length of the CDR3 is 12 residues. Between the trimmed V and J ends, which lost 4 bases and 1 base, there was a span of 5 bases. The DNA of the CDR3 is TGTGCCTGGACAAAATCTGGAAACACCATATATTTT. Translation: CAWTKSGNTIYF. Using reference TRBV30 and TRBJ1-3 for the parts outside the CDR3, the full variable domain is SQTIHQWPATLVQPVGSPLSLECTVEGTSNPNLYWYRQAAGRGLQLLFYSVGIGQISSEVPQNLSASRPQDRQFILSSKKLLLSDSGFYLCAWTKSGNTIYFGEGSWLTVV.

The V call is TRBV5-5, the J call TRBJ2-7; possible D gene TRBD2, 6 bases. The V gene lost 3 bases and the J gene lost 0 bases, with 7 bases spanning the gap. Germline V gene data show CDR1 as SGHKS and CDR2 as YYEKEE (reference sequence). The CDR3 consists of 13 residues. The chain's CDR3 is CASSYGGSYEQYF. Here the CDR3 DNA reads TGTGCCAGCAGCTACGGGGGCTCCTACGAGCAGTACTTC.

The chain has TRBV7-3 and TRBJ1-1, with TRBD1 matching 7 bases. V trimming: 1 base; J trimming: 11 bases; junction bases outside the gene matches: 10. Germline CDR1 reads SGHTA; CDR2 reads FQGTGA. This CDR3 comprises 14 residues. The CDR3 sequence: CASSLSQRGRKAFF. CDR3 DNA sequence: TGTGCCAGCAGCTTAAGTCAAAGGGGGCGGAAGGCTTTCTTT.

The chain links TRBV6-2 or TRBV6-3 to TRBJ2-1, with 16 bases matching TRBD2. CDR1 is MNHEY and CDR2 is SVGEGT in the germline V gene. V was pared by 5 bases and J by 3 bases, with 4 bases of the junction left unmatched. This CDR3 has 17 residues. This chain's CDR3 is CASSGTSGRANYNEQFF. CDR3 in DNA: TGTGCCAGCAGTGGGACTAGCGGGAGGGCCAACTACAATGAGCAGTTCTTC.

This chain links TRBV27 with TRBJ1-2; TRBD1 aligns across 7 bases. The J segment lost 3 bases and the V segment lost 6 bases, leaving 7 bases of the junction unmatched. CDR3 length equals 14 residues. Germline-derived CDR1 and CDR2 are MNHEY and SMNVEV (reference sequence). CDR3 sequence: CASSLSGTDYGYTF. In DNA, the CDR3 is TGTGCCAGCAGCCTTTCCGGGACAGACTATGGCTACACCTTC.

The chain is built from TRBV9 and TRBJ2-7; perhaps TRBD2 as D (5 bases). V gave up 4 bases and J gave up 2 bases, with 13 bases separating them. Per germline, CDR1 SGDLS and CDR2 YYNGEE. The CDR3 is 14 amino acids. The CDR3 nucleotides read TGTGCCAGCAGCCCCCCCCCGGGGACCTACGAGCAGTACGTC. It codes for CASSPPPGTYEQYV.

This clone was counted between two and nine times. The chain couples TRBV7-9 to TRBJ2-2; 8 bases line up with TRBD2. The CDR3 is 12 amino acids. Per the germline V gene, CDR1 is SEHNR and CDR2 is FQNEAQ (reference sequence). Unmatched junction bases numbered 3, after V lost 7 bases and J lost 8 bases. CDR3 protein: CASTRLAGELFF. CDR3 sequence (DNA): TGTGCCAGCACCAGACTAGCGGGGGAGCTGTTTTTT. Combining the CDR3 with reference TRBV7-9 and TRBJ2-2 gives the whole variable domain DTGVSQNPRHKITKRGQNVTFRCDPISEHNRLYWYRQTLGQGPEFLTYFQNEAQLEKSRLLSDRFSAERPKGSFSTLEIQRTEQGDSAMYLCASTRLAGELFFGEGSRLTVL.

Of note for this clone: One junction end does not reproduce the germline sequence, and a read error may be involved. The CDR3 DNA is TGTGCCAGCTCGCGAATCACAGGGGGACCCTCCCACGAGCAGTACTTC. Translating gives CASSRITGGPSHEQYF. The chain uses TRBV18 and TRBJ2-7, with TRBD1 matching 8 bases. This CDR3 spans 16 amino acids. Per germline, CDR1 KGHSH and CDR2 LQKENI.

This chain uses TRBV10-3 with TRBJ2-3; 8 bases are shared with TRBD2. The germline V gene encodes CDR1 ENHRY and CDR2 SYGVKD. The ends lost 7 bases at V and 3 bases at J; junction bases unmatched: 3. This CDR3 is 13 amino acids long. CDR3 amino acids: CAITAGGTDTQYF. The DNA of the CDR3 is TGTGCCATCACGGCGGGGGGAACAGATACGCAGTATTTT.

This chain connects TRBV4-3 to TRBJ2-5, with D possibly matching TRBD1 (5 bases). V was clipped by 1 base and J by 4 bases, with 13 bases between them. The germline V gene encodes CDR1 LGHNA and CDR2 YSLEER. CDR3 length: 15 residues. The CDR3 sequence: CASSQGGRVGETQYF. Here the CDR3 DNA reads TGCGCCAGCAGCCAAGGGGGCAGGGTTGGAGAGACCCAGTACTTC.

The J gene is TRBJ1-1, the V gene TRBV4-2; TRBD1 aligns across 8 bases. The CDR3 length is 15 residues. Germline loops: CDR1 LGHNA, CDR2 YNFKEQ. With V trimmed by 2 bases and J by 3 bases, 5 bases remained unmatched. CDR3 coding DNA: TGTGCCAGCAGCCAACTGGACAGGGTCGACACTGAAGCTTTCTTT. Translation gives CASSQLDRVDTEAFF.

The genes are TRBV25-1 and TRBJ2-1; a weak D match, TRBD2 (5 bases). Trimming took off 1 base at V and 1 base at J, with 17 bases between the two ends. The CDR3 has 18 residues. The V gene's germline CDR1 is MGHDK and CDR2 SYGVNS. CDR3 residues: CASSESGKGRGSYNEQFF. The CDR3 DNA follows: TGTGCCAGCAGTGAATCGGGGAAAGGGAGAGGGTCCTACAATGAGCAGTTCTTC. Looking up the rest from reference TRBV25-1 and TRBJ2-1 gives the full variable domain: EADIYQTPRYLVIGTGKKITLECSQTMGHDKMYWYQQDPGMELHLIHYSYGVNSTEKGDLSSESTVSRIRTEHFPLTLESARPSHTSQYLCASSESGKGRGSYNEQFFGPGTRLTVL.